The rows below give T cell receptor beta chains drawn from one sample of a study of cytomegalovirus exposure and HLA in healthy donors. Only in-frame clones appear in the TCRdb table, and some are missing; sequencing was by immunoSEQ multiplex PCR. Here the sample spans 85,000 to 100,000 clones, roughly nine tenths being singletons. The sequencing sample was made of PBMCs. Receptors originate from a man younger than 45 in good health and CMV-seropositive. The CDR3 runs from the conserved cysteine through the conserved F or W. D genes are given only for firm matches. Not all rows give a size; the values are once, few, many and, for expanded clones, a class.

J: TRBJ2-1
size: .
V: TRBV6-1
D: .
CDR3: CASSGSGVGYEQFF
DNA: TGTGCCAGCAGTGGTTCGGGAGTGGGGTATGAGCAGTTCTTC

J: TRBJ2-1
size: .
V: TRBV7-2
D: .
CDR3: CASSLIGGGEQFF
DNA: TGTGCCAGCAGCCTGATAGGGGGTGGGGAGCAGTTCTTC

J: TRBJ2-1
size: .
V: TRBV27
D: TRBD2
CDR3: CASSLYAGGFRGLAGAGEQFF
DNA: TGTGCCAGCAGTTTATATGCTGGGGGATTTAGGGGACTAGCGGGAGCAGGTGAGCAGTTCTTC

J: TRBJ1-5
size: once
V: TRBV4-1
D: .
CDR3: CASSQESDQPQHF
DNA: TGCGCCAGCAGCCAAGAATCCGATCAGCCCCAGCATTTT

J: TRBJ1-3
size: .
V: TRBV28
D: .
CDR3: CASSPWGGRRNTIYF
DNA: TGTGCCAGCAGTCCCTGGGGGGGCCGTAGAAACACCATATATTTT

J: TRBJ2-7
size: .
V: TRBV29-1
D: .
CDR3: CSVLWQGIYEQYF
DNA: TGCAGCGTTCTCTGGCAGGGAATCTACGAGCAGTACTTC

J: TRBJ1-5
size: once
V: TRBV18
D: TRBD1
CDR3: CASSLTGAGEQPQHF
DNA: TGTGCCAGCTCACTGACAGGGGCTGGGGAACAGCCCCAGCATTTT

J: TRBJ2-3
size: .
V: TRBV5-5
D: TRBD2
CDR3: CASSSGETSGRGSTQYF
DNA: TGTGCCAGCAGCTCTGGTGAGACTAGCGGGAGGGGATCGACGCAGTATTTT

J: TRBJ2-2
size: once
V: TRBV6-5
D: .
CDR3: CASSYSRDTGELFF
DNA: TGTGCCAGCAGTTACTCCCGGGACACCGGGGAGCTGTTTTTT

J: TRBJ2-3
size: once
V: TRBV2
D: .
CDR3: CASSGGEDTQYF
DNA: TGTGCCAGCAGTGGAGGAGAGGATACGCAGTATTTT

J: TRBJ2-7
size: .
V: TRBV7-9
D: .
CDR3: CASSFGQAGGEQYF
DNA: TGTGCCAGCAGCTTTGGGCAAGCCGGGGGCGAGCAGTACTTC

J: TRBJ2-5
size: .
V: TRBV5-1
D: TRBD1
CDR3: CASSRAGGGQETQYF
DNA: TGCGCCAGCAGCCGGGCAGGGGGCGGACAAGAGACCCAGTACTTC

J: TRBJ1-3
size: once
V: TRBV9
D: .
CDR3: CASSPNGQSGNTIYF
DNA: TGTGCCAGCAGCCCTAATGGACAGTCTGGAAACACCATATATTTT

J: TRBJ2-5
size: .
V: TRBV7-6
D: TRBD1
CDR3: CASSPRTSGQQETQYF
DNA: TGTGCCAGCAGCCCCCGAACCTCGGGACAGCAAGAGACCCAGTACTTC

J: TRBJ2-1
size: .
V: TRBV28
D: TRBD1
CDR3: CASSYGTGQPIIHYNEQFF
DNA: TGTGCCAGCAGTTATGGGACAGGGCAACCCATTATTCATTACAATGAGCAGTTCTTC

J: TRBJ1-2
size: once
V: TRBV2
D: TRBD1
CDR3: CASSDNRGPYGYTF
DNA: TGTGCCAGCAGTGACAACAGGGGGCCGTATGGCTACACCTTC

J: TRBJ2-7
size: .
V: TRBV30
D: TRBD2
CDR3: CAWSVLGGRAFYEQYF
DNA: TGTGCCTGGAGTGTACTAGGCGGGAGGGCCTTCTACGAGCAGTACTTC

J: TRBJ2-1
size: .
V: TRBV6-1
D: .
CDR3: CASSEDSYNEQFF
DNA: TGTGCCAGCAGTGAAGACAGCTACAATGAGCAGTTCTTC

J: TRBJ2-2
size: .
V: TRBV28
D: .
CDR3: CASSPSTRGDTGELFF
DNA: TGTGCCAGCAGTCCCTCCACTAGAGGCGACACCGGGGAGCTGTTTTTT

J: TRBJ2-7
size: few
V: TRBV27
D: .
CDR3: CASSDTSSRGYEQYF
DNA: TGTGCCAGCAGTGATACTAGCTCCAGAGGGTACGAGCAGTACTTC

J: TRBJ2-7
size: once
V: TRBV5-1
D: TRBD2
CDR3: CASSDSPGLYYEQYF
DNA: TGCGCCAGCAGCGATAGTCCGGGACTATACTACGAGCAGTACTTC

J: TRBJ1-2
size: .
V: TRBV5-1
D: .
CDR3: CASSFAQNYGYTF
DNA: TGCGCCAGCAGCTTTGCTCAGAACTATGGCTACACCTTC

J: TRBJ1-5
size: once
V: TRBV5-8
D: .
CDR3: CASSLGPQEGRPQHF
DNA: TGTGCCAGCAGCTTGGGGCCCCAAGAAGGGAGGCCCCAGCATTTT

J: TRBJ2-3
size: once
V: TRBV5-1
D: TRBD1
CDR3: CASSIGTGWGRGTDTQYF
DNA: TGCGCCAGCAGCATAGGGACAGGGTGGGGTCGGGGCACAGATACGCAGTATTTT

J: TRBJ1-1
size: .
V: TRBV27
D: .
CDR3: CASSLGATVRNTEAFF
DNA: TGTGCCAGCAGTTTAGGGGCTACGGTTCGGAACACTGAAGCTTTCTTT

J: TRBJ1-5
size: .
V: TRBV10-3
D: TRBD1
CDR3: CAISDAGTGIQPQHF
DNA: TGTGCCATCAGTGATGCCGGGACAGGGATTCAGCCCCAGCATTTT

J: TRBJ2-1
size: .
V: TRBV7-9
D: .
CDR3: CASSLADNEQFF
DNA: TGTGCCAGCAGCTTAGCCGACAATGAGCAGTTCTTC

J: TRBJ2-1
size: once
V: TRBV19
D: .
CDR3: CASRKDTYNEQFF
DNA: TGTGCCAGTAGAAAGGACACCTACAATGAGCAGTTCTTC

J: TRBJ2-7
size: .
V: TRBV7-9
D: .
CDR3: CASSLTGTMRIEQYF
DNA: TGTGCCAGCAGCTTAACCGGGACAATGAGGATCGAGCAGTACTTC

J: TRBJ2-1
size: .
V: TRBV7-8
D: TRBD2
CDR3: CASSLTSGRALDEQFF
DNA: TGTGCCAGCAGCTTAACTAGCGGGAGGGCCTTGGATGAGCAGTTCTTC

J: TRBJ2-5
size: .
V: TRBV5-8
D: TRBD1
CDR3: CASSPGQGGNQETQYF
DNA: TGTGCCAGCAGCCCCGGACAGGGAGGAAATCAAGAGACCCAGTACTTC

J: TRBJ2-3
size: .
V: TRBV5-1
D: .
CDR3: CASSWDREAAGGDTQYF
DNA: TGCGCCAGCAGCTGGGACAGGGAGGCAGCGGGAGGGGATACGCAGTATTTT

J: TRBJ2-5
size: .
V: TRBV6-5
D: .
CDR3: CASSRTRQETQYF
DNA: TGTGCCAGCAGTAGAACACGCCAAGAGACCCAGTACTTC

J: TRBJ2-7
size: once
V: TRBV19
D: TRBD1
CDR3: CASSIRDRGSYEQYF
DNA: TGTGCCAGTAGTATAAGGGACAGGGGCTCCTACGAGCAGTACTTC

J: TRBJ2-4
size: .
V: TRBV5-6
D: .
CDR3: CASTLRRQRASKNIQYF
DNA: TGTGCCAGCACCCTCAGACGTCAGCGAGCCTCCAAAAACATTCAGTACTTC

J: TRBJ2-3
size: .
V: TRBV18
D: TRBD2
CDR3: CASSPPRASGTRRGTDTQYF
DNA: TGTGCCAGCTCACCACCCCGGGCCAGCGGGACCCGCAGGGGCACAGATACGCAGTATTTT

J: TRBJ2-3
size: once
V: TRBV5-4
D: TRBD2
CDR3: CASSLGGLAGGISTDTQYF
DNA: TGTGCCAGCAGCTTGGGGGGACTAGCGGGGGGGATAAGCACAGATACGCAGTATTTT

J: TRBJ1-1
size: .
V: TRBV27
D: .
CDR3: CASSPGHLLGNTEAFF
DNA: TGTGCCAGTTCCCCGGGACATCTTTTAGGGAACACTGAAGCTTTCTTT

J: TRBJ1-5
size: .
V: TRBV27
D: .
CDR3: CASTALGGNQPQHF
DNA: TGTGCCAGCACCGCGTTGGGAGGCAATCAGCCCCAGCATTTT

J: TRBJ2-7
size: .
V: TRBV27
D: .
CDR3: CASARAALYEQYF
DNA: TGTGCCAGCGCGCGGGCAGCACTCTATGAGCAGTACTTC

J: TRBJ2-1
size: .
V: TRBV5-4
D: TRBD2
CDR3: CASSRWSGRANNEQFF
DNA: TGTGCCAGCAGCCGCTGGAGCGGGAGGGCTAACAATGAGCAGTTCTTC

J: TRBJ2-7
size: .
V: TRBV6-5
D: TRBD1
CDR3: CASSYSGQGTYEQYF
DNA: TGTGCCAGCAGTTACTCGGGACAGGGAACCTACGAGCAGTACTTC

J: TRBJ2-3
size: .
V: TRBV5-4
D: TRBD2
CDR3: CASSLDPAGAPDTQYF
DNA: TGTGCCAGCAGCTTGGATCCAGCGGGAGCTCCAGATACGCAGTATTTT

J: TRBJ2-7
size: .
V: TRBV5-6
D: TRBD2
CDR3: CASSARTSGSRYEQYF
DNA: TGTGCCAGCAGCGCCCGGACTAGCGGGAGTCGGTACGAGCAGTACTTC

J: TRBJ1-3
size: once
V: TRBV10-3
D: .
CDR3: CAISRESGNTIYF
DNA: TGTGCCATCAGCCGGGAATCTGGAAACACCATATATTTT

J: TRBJ2-7
size: .
V: TRBV27
D: TRBD2
CDR3: CASSLGGTSVYEQYF
DNA: TGTGCCAGCAGTCTGGGGGGGACTAGCGTCTACGAGCAGTACTTC

J: TRBJ2-1
size: .
V: TRBV27
D: .
CDR3: CASSLGRRGTLGDEQFF
DNA: TGTGCCAGCAGTTTGGGGCGTAGGGGGACGCTGGGGGATGAGCAGTTCTTC

J: TRBJ1-3
size: .
V: TRBV10-3
D: .
CDR3: CAISETARGDTIYF
DNA: TGTGCCATCAGTGAGACCGCCCGGGGAGACACCATATATTTT

J: TRBJ2-5
size: .
V: TRBV4-2
D: .
CDR3: CASSQVDRQETQYF
DNA: TGTGCCAGCAGCCAAGTAGACAGACAAGAGACCCAGTACTTC

J: TRBJ2-1
size: .
V: TRBV5-1
D: TRBD2
CDR3: CASSLAGSGSGEQFF
DNA: TGCGCCAGCAGCTTGGCCGGCAGCGGGAGCGGCGAGCAGTTCTTC